These T cell receptor beta chains were read from a single sample in a study of blood T cell repertoires in COVID-19. The table came from immunoSEQ multiplex PCR; TCRdb's copy has only in-frame clones and leaves some out. Of about 250,000 clones listed, about 86% are singletons. The sequenced sample consisted of peripheral blood. The source is a person aged 65-85 years with COVID-19, enrolled during active disease. Both conserved end residues are part of each CDR3. The D gene is left open where the match is weak. A row's size may be missing; if present it is once, few, many or a size class.

V	length	J	size	D	DNA	CDR3
TRBV5-1	15	TRBJ1-4	NA	TRBD1	TGCGCCAGCAGCTTAAGCCAGGGGGCGGAGGAAAAACTGTTTTTT	CASSLSQGAEEKLFF
TRBV6-2/TRBV6-3	12	TRBJ2-7	NA	NA	TGTGCCAGCAGTTACTTCGCCTACGAGCAGTACTTC	CASSYFAYEQYF
TRBV6-2/TRBV6-3	14	TRBJ2-1	NA	TRBD2	TGTGCCAGCAGTTACGGACTAGCGGAGAGAGAGCAGTTCTTC	CASSYGLAEREQFF
TRBV28	13	TRBJ2-7	NA	TRBD2	TGTGCCAGCTCAAGAGCGGGGGTTCGCGAGCAGTACTTC	CASSRAGVREQYF
TRBV7-6	14	TRBJ2-2	NA	NA	TGTGCCAGCTCGGGGTGGGTGAGCACCGGGGAGCTGTTTTTT	CASSGWVSTGELFF
TRBV11-2	18	TRBJ2-3	NA	TRBD2	TGTGCCAGCAGCCGAAGGGGACTAGCGGGAACATCGGGAGATACGCAGTATTTT	CASSRRGLAGTSGDTQYF
TRBV28	17	TRBJ2-7	NA	TRBD2	TGTGCCAGCAGTTCCCCCGGACTAGCGGGAGGAGGAAACGAGCAGTACTTC	CASSSPGLAGGGNEQYF
TRBV7-8	16	TRBJ2-2	NA	NA	TGTGCCAGCAGCCGAGGGAGGGGACAGAGCACCGGGGAGCTGTTTTTT	CASSRGRGQSTGELFF
TRBV7-2	15	TRBJ2-7	NA	NA	TGTGCCAGCAGCTTACTCCCCTCGGGGGATTACGAGCAGTACTTC	CASSLLPSGDYEQYF
TRBV24-1	17	TRBJ2-5	NA	TRBD2	TGTGCCACCAGTGACCCGGAGACTAGCCACGCATTAGAGACCCAGTACTTC	CATSDPETSHALETQYF
TRBV3-1/TRBV3-2	14	TRBJ1-1	NA	NA	TGTGCCAGCAGCCAAGTAGGAGGGAACACTGAAGCTTTCTTT	CASSQVGGNTEAFF
TRBV9	15	TRBJ1-2	NA	NA	TGTGCCAGCAGCGTAGGAACAGATGCGAACTATGGCTACACCTTC	CASSVGTDANYGYTF
TRBV19	15	TRBJ2-3	NA	TRBD2	TGTGCCAGTAGTCCCGGAGGCGGGAGGGCCGGGACGCAGTATTTT	CASSPGGGRAGTQYF
TRBV5-1	16	TRBJ2-5	NA	TRBD2	TGCGCCAGCAGCGATCCTAGCGGGGGGGATAGCGAGACCCAGTACTTC	CASSDPSGGDSETQYF
TRBV19	15	TRBJ1-2	NA	NA	TGTGCCAGTAGTATAGGAGACGGGGCTAACTATGGCTACACCTTC	CASSIGDGANYGYTF
TRBV27	11	TRBJ2-1	NA	TRBD1	TGTGCCAGCAGTACAGGGACAGGGCTCTTCTTC	CASSTGTGLFF
TRBV19	14	TRBJ2-7	NA	TRBD1	TGTGCCAGTAGCGACAGGGGCAGTAACTACGAGCAGTACTTC	CASSDRGSNYEQYF
TRBV2	13	TRBJ1-2	NA	TRBD1	TGTGCCAGCACCCTTGGGACAGGATTCGGCTACACCTTC	CASTLGTGFGYTF
TRBV7-2	16	TRBJ1-6	NA	TRBD1	TGTGCCAGCAGCTTAGCCCGGACAGGGACAAATTCACCCCTCCACTTT	CASSLARTGTNSPLHF
TRBV27	15	TRBJ1-2	NA	TRBD1	TGTGCCAGCAGTTTAAGGTTGGACAGGGCGGCTGGCTACACCTTC	CASSLRLDRAAGYTF
TRBV25-1	16	TRBJ2-3	NA	NA	TGTGCCAGCAGGGTAGGATGGGGGCCTAGCACAGATACGCAGTATTTT	CASRVGWGPSTDTQYF
TRBV7-2	15	TRBJ2-7	once	TRBD1	TGTGCCAGCAGCTTTCTTGACAGGGGACCCTACGAGCAGTACTTC	CASSFLDRGPYEQYF
TRBV28	14	TRBJ1-6	NA	TRBD1	TGTGCCAGCACCTACGGGACAGGGGTAACACCCCTCCACTTT	CASTYGTGVTPLHF
TRBV12-3/TRBV12-4	13	TRBJ1-1	NA	NA	TGTGCCAGCAGTTTAGGAGGGTTGACTGAAGCTTTCTTT	CASSLGGLTEAFF
TRBV18	14	TRBJ2-1	NA	TRBD1	TGTGCCAGCTCACCCCCGGCAGGGGGCAATGAGCAGTTCTTC	CASSPPAGGNEQFF
TRBV5-1	14	TRBJ1-5	NA	TRBD1	TGCGCCAGCAGCTTCGGGACAGGGAATCAGCCCCAGCATTTT	CASSFGTGNQPQHF
TRBV9	14	TRBJ1-6	NA	NA	TGTGCCAGCAGCCCTCGGAGGGGATATTCACCCCTCCACTTT	CASSPRRGYSPLHF
TRBV28	17	TRBJ2-1	NA	TRBD2	TGTGCCAGCAGCCAAGCGGGAGGGCGGGGCTCCTACAATGAGCAGTTCTTC	CASSQAGGRGSYNEQFF
TRBV7-2	16	TRBJ2-3	NA	TRBD1	TGTGCCAGCAGCGATACCCCCACAGGGGTCACAGATACGCAGTATTTT	CASSDTPTGVTDTQYF
TRBV7-9	16	TRBJ2-2	few	TRBD1	TGTGCCAGCAGCAATAGACAGGGGTCTCACACCGGGGAGCTGTTTTTT	CASSNRQGSHTGELFF
TRBV5-4	14	TRBJ2-5	NA	NA	TGTGCCAGCAGCTTAGGACAGCCCGGAGAGACCCAGTACTTC	CASSLGQPGETQYF
TRBV6-4	15	TRBJ2-4	NA	NA	TGTGCCAGCGGCGGACAGCCTATAGCCAAAAACATTCAGTACTTC	CASGGQPIAKNIQYF
TRBV5-5	15	TRBJ2-7	NA	TRBD1	TGTGCCAGCAGCTTGCGGGCAGGGGGCCTCTACGAGCAGTACTTC	CASSLRAGGLYEQYF
TRBV15	20	TRBJ1-6	NA	NA	TGTGCCACCAGCAGAGGAAACAGGGAATCCTCTAGCTCCTATAATTCACCCCTCCACTTT	CATSRGNRESSSSYNSPLHF
TRBV5-1	14	TRBJ2-7	NA	TRBD2	TGCGCCAGCAGCTTGCTAGCGGGAACCTACGAGCAGTACTTC	CASSLLAGTYEQYF
TRBV10-3	14	TRBJ1-6	NA	NA	TGTGCCATCGGTGGGGGCAGGGATAATTCACCCCTCCACTTT	CAIGGGRDNSPLHF
TRBV19	18	TRBJ2-1	NA	NA	TGTGCCAGTAGTATGGTATCGGGTTCAGGGGCACCCTACAATGAGCAGTTCTTC	CASSMVSGSGAPYNEQFF
TRBV27	17	TRBJ2-1	NA	TRBD2	TGTGCCAGCAGGGGAACTAGTCGCGGGAGGGCCGGGAATGAGCAGTTCTTC	CASRGTSRGRAGNEQFF
TRBV19	13	TRBJ2-7	NA	NA	TGTGCCAGTAGTACTGGCGGGCAGGTACCGCGGTACTTC	CASSTGGQVPRYF
TRBV9	14	TRBJ1-3	NA	NA	TGTGCCAGCAGCGACCGGACAGCTGGAAACACCATATATTTT	CASSDRTAGNTIYF
TRBV6-6	16	TRBJ2-2	NA	NA	TGTGCCAGCAGTCGAGACAGAATATCGAACACCGGGGAGCTGTTTTTT	CASSRDRISNTGELFF
TRBV28	14	TRBJ1-3	once	NA	TGTGCCAGCAGTTTACCAGACTCTGGAAACACCATATATTTT	CASSLPDSGNTIYF
TRBV6-4	18	TRBJ1-2	NA	TRBD1	TGTGCCAGCAGTGACACTTCCTCCCAGGGGGCGCGAGGCTATGGCTACACCTTC	CASSDTSSQGARGYGYTF
TRBV13	16	TRBJ2-2	once	TRBD2	TGTGCCAGCAGCTCCATTAGCGGGAGGGGTACCGGGGAGCTGTTTTTT	CASSSISGRGTGELFF
TRBV28	13	TRBJ1-1	NA	TRBD1	TGTGCCACCCTGGACAGGGAGAACACTGAAGCTTTCTTT	CATLDRENTEAFF
TRBV28	14	TRBJ1-1	NA	NA	TGTGCCAGCACCAATCCCATGGGGCGAACTGAAGCTTTCTTT	CASTNPMGRTEAFF
TRBV6-4	17	TRBJ1-5	many	TRBD1	TGTGCCAGCAGTGAAGGTCCGGGGACAGGGTACAATCAGCCCCAGCATTTT	CASSEGPGTGYNQPQHF
TRBV27	14	TRBJ2-7	NA	TRBD1	TGTGCCAGCAGAACTGACAGGGGGTTTGGCGAGCAGTACTTC	CASRTDRGFGEQYF
TRBV27	15	TRBJ1-5	NA	TRBD1	TGTGCCAGCAGTCCCGGGACAGGGGGCGGTCAGCCCCAGCATTTT	CASSPGTGGGQPQHF
TRBV7-3	15	TRBJ2-3	NA	TRBD2	TGTGCCAGCAGCTTAAGCGGGAGTAGCACAGATACGCAGTATTTT	CASSLSGSSTDTQYF
TRBV28	15	TRBJ1-4	NA	NA	TGTGCCAGCAGTGTCACAGGGTTTCCTAATGAAAAACTGTTTTTT	CASSVTGFPNEKLFF
TRBV28	14	TRBJ1-3	few	NA	TGTGCCAGCAGTATAACAGGTGCTGGAAACACCATATATTTT	CASSITGAGNTIYF
TRBV4-3	15	TRBJ1-1	NA	NA	TGCGCCAGCAGCCAAGGAGGGAATATCCGAGCTGAAGCTTTCTTT	CASSQGGNIRAEAFF
TRBV6-2/TRBV6-3	13	TRBJ2-7	NA	NA	TGTGCCAGCAGCCGGGGACTTCGATACGAGCAGTACTTC	CASSRGLRYEQYF
TRBV6-5	15	TRBJ2-7	NA	NA	TGTGCCAGCACCCCAAGGGGGGACAGCTCCTACGAGCAGTACTTC	CASTPRGDSSYEQYF
TRBV19	18	TRBJ2-1	NA	NA	TGTGCCAGTAGTATAGGTGGCGGAGCGGGACACCCCAACAATGAGCAGTTCTTC	CASSIGGGAGHPNNEQFF
TRBV30	14	TRBJ1-5	NA	NA	TGTGCCTGGAGGGAAGGACAGAGCAATCAGCCCCAGCATTTT	CAWREGQSNQPQHF
TRBV6-6	14	TRBJ1-3	once	NA	TGTGCCAGCAGTTACTCGACAGCTGGAAACACCATATATTTT	CASSYSTAGNTIYF
TRBV4-1	15	TRBJ2-3	NA	TRBD1	TGCGCCAGCAGCCAAGAGACAGGGATCACAGATACGCAGTATTTT	CASSQETGITDTQYF